This T cell receptor (beta chain) was sequenced during a study of tumor-infiltrating lymphocytes in localized non-small cell lung cancer. Across the whole study: From each patient, both tumor and uninvolved lung, non-adjacent to tumor, were sampled. Study results and caveats: Only some patients had TCR sequencing, depending on available tissue. Compared with uninvolved lung, tumors showed higher T cell infiltration by TCRbeta sequencing. No T-cell fraction difference was seen between IM1 and IM2 tumors.

This clone was observed a few times. The target antigen is unknown. Clones were read by immunoSEQ multiplex PCR, and TCRdb kept only the in-frame ones, dropping some. The sample contains 6,500 to 9,000 clones, 50% to 75% of which appear only once. Sequencing was carried out using uninvolved lung tissue not adjacent to the tumor. The receptor's source is a human donor with non-small cell lung cancer.

CDR3: CASSVSGLNDYGYTF. The CDR3 region has the DNA TGCGCCAGCAGTGTTAGTGGTCTAAATGACTATGGCTACACCTTC. The genes are TRBV10-2 and TRBJ1-2; no reliable D call. Per germline, CDR1 WSHSY and CDR2 SAAADI. The CDR3 length is 15 residues. Trimming pared 4 bases from V and 3 bases from J, leaving 15 bases between.